These 27 T cell receptor beta chains originate from one sample sequenced in a study of blood T cells in healthy people across ages. Through a sample-barcoded 5' primer and a J-beta primer mix, a second PCR was run for about 7 to 12 cycles. TCRdb recomputed calls from the 5' RACE reads with MiXCR, one row per CDR3 protein. The table has 920,000 or so distinct CDR3 sequences, under 55% seen once. Input material: blood. The receptors shown here come from a woman in her fifties or sixties in good health.

V is TRBV6-6 and J is TRBJ2-7, with 7 bases matching TRBD2. Trimming removed 5 bases from V and 0 bases from J; junction bases left unmatched: 10. CDR1 MNHNY and CDR2 SVGAGI come from the germline V gene (reference sequence). The CDR3 has 16 residues. This CDR3 reads CASSPARGGSSYEQYF. The CDR3 DNA reads TGTGCCAGCAGTCCTGCCCGGGGCGGGAGCTCCTACGAGCAGTACTTC.

V usage is TRBV6-5 and J usage is TRBJ2-3, with 10 bases identical to TRBD2. The CDR3 length is 15 residues. The germline gives CDR1 MNHEY, CDR2 SVGAGI. Unmatched junction bases numbered 7, after V lost 4 bases and J lost 6 bases. The CDR3 protein is CASSSGGLASDTQYF. The CDR3 DNA reads as TGTGCCAGCAGTTCCGGGGGACTAGCGTCCGATACGCAGTATTTT.

This clonotype was picked up many times. The chain links TRBV20-1 to TRBJ1-2; D remains ambiguous. The germline gives CDR1 DFQATT, CDR2 SNEGSKA (reference sequence). Deletions cut 3 bases from V and 4 bases from J, with 12 bases between. The CDR3 sequence is 13 residues long. The CDR3 DNA sequence: TGCAGTGCTAGTCTAGAGGACCTCTATGGCTACACCTTC. Translated: CSASLEDLYGYTF.

The chain joins TRBV12-3 or TRBV12-4 to TRBJ1-2; tentative D call: TRBD1 (6 bases). The CDR3 runs 13 residues. V shed 5 bases and J shed 5 bases, with 12 bases lying between them. Here the CDR3 reads CASSGRGAYGYTF. The DNA of the CDR3 is TGTGCCAGCAGTGGTAGGGGGGCATATGGCTACACCTTC.

This clonotype was recorded a few times. CDR3 protein: CASSGGVYEQYF. CDR3 nucleotide sequence: TGTGCCAGCAGCGGAGGGGTTTACGAGCAGTACTTC. The genes are TRBV6-5 and TRBJ2-7; a possible D gene is TRBD2 (6 bases). Germline V gives CDR1 MNHEY, CDR2 SVGAGI. V was trimmed by 6 bases and J by 4 bases, leaving 10 bases between them. The CDR3 is 12 residues long.

This chain connects TRBV6-2 or TRBV6-3 to TRBJ2-5; perhaps TRBD1 as D (6 bases). Germline assignment: CDR1 MNHEY and CDR2 SVGEGT. V shed 5 bases and J shed 7 bases, with 17 bases lying between them. This CDR3 is 14 amino acids long. CDR3 bases: TGTGCCAGCAGTCCTACAGGGACCGTCTGGACCCAGTACTTC. Translation: CASSPTGTVWTQYF.

The chain links TRBV7-8 to TRBJ2-7; 9 bases match TRBD2. V dropped 0 bases and J dropped 2; count of bases not matched to a gene: 5. The CDR3 totals 16 residues. The germline V gene has CDR1 SGHVS and CDR2 FQNEAQ. CDR3 DNA sequence: TGTGCCAGCAGCTTAGCGCGGGGGGGGCGCCCCTACGAGCAGTACTTC. It encodes CASSLARGGRPYEQYF. The variable domain in full, completed from reference TRBV7-8 and TRBJ2-7, reads GAGVSQSPRYKVAKRGQDVALRCDPISGHVSLFWYQQALGQGPEFLTYFQNEAQLDKSGLPSDRFFAERPEGSVSTLKIQRTQQEDSAVYLCASSLARGGRPYEQYFGPGTRLTVT.

The chain recombines TRBV5-1 with TRBJ1-1; D is unclear. Trimming removed 5 bases from V and 1 base from J, with 12 bases in between. Germline values: CDR1 SGHRS, CDR2 YFSETQ. The CDR3 runs 14 residues. This CDR3 is CASRLPQSNTEAFF. For the CDR3, the DNA is TGCGCCAGCAGACTACCACAATCGAACACTGAAGCTTTCTTT.

The J gene is TRBJ2-7, the V gene TRBV7-9; D remains unclear. CDR1 SEHNR and CDR2 FQNEAQ come from the germline V gene (reference sequence). This CDR3 spans 14 amino acids. CDR3 region: CASQSERPYNEQYF. CDR3 nucleotide sequence: TGTGCTTCTCAATCAGAGAGGCCCTACAATGAGCAGTACTTC.

This rearrangement joins TRBV29-1 to TRBJ1-4; 10 nucleotides line up with TRBD1. The germline CDR1 and CDR2 sequences are SQVTM and ANQGSEA. V shed 6 bases and J 7 bases; nucleotides not matched to a gene: 5. CDR3 length: 13 residues. This chain's CDR3 is CSVRQGASEKLFF. The DNA of the CDR3 is TGCAGCGTGCGACAGGGGGCCAGTGAAAAACTGTTTTTT.

A single count supports this clonotype. This chain connects TRBV7-6 to TRBJ2-1; D is undetermined. Trimming shortened V by 4 bases and J by 5 bases, and 15 bases separated the two germline ends. Germline V CDR1 and CDR2: SGHVS, FNYEAQ. The CDR3 is 15 amino acids. CDR3 bases: TGTGCCAGCAGCTACGGGCCCACGCCGGACAATGAGCAGTTCTTC. Translation gives CASSYGPTPDNEQFF.

Written as DNA, the CDR3 is TGTGCCACCAGCAGAACCGGGACAGGGGTTTACAATGAGCAGTTCTTC. This translates into CATSRTGTGVYNEQFF. V gene TRBV15 combines with J gene TRBJ2-1, with 10 bases fitting TRBD1. V lost 2 bases and J lost 4; bases outside the gene matches: 5. Germline loops: CDR1 LNHNV, CDR2 YYDKDF (reference sequence). The CDR3 loop spans 16 amino acids.

Many counts were recorded for this clonotype. The V and J genes are TRBV29-1 and TRBJ2-1; TRBD2 aligns across 8 bases. V lost 6 bases and J lost 4; bases outside the gene matches: 2. The CDR3 contains 12 residues. Per the germline V gene, CDR1 is SQVTM and CDR2 is ANQGSEA. In DNA form, the CDR3 reads TGCAGCGTCACTAGCGGTTACAATGAGCAGTTCTTC. This translates into CSVTSGYNEQFF.

This chain uses TRBV3-1 with TRBJ2-7, with TRBD1 matching over 8 bases. The CDR3 contains 14 residues. Trimming removed 4 bases from V and 3 bases from J; junction bases left unmatched: 5. Germline lookup yields CDR1 LGHDT and CDR2 YNNKEL (reference sequence). The CDR3 region has the DNA TGTGCCAGCAGCCTCCAGACAGGGGACTACGAGCAGTACTTC. Translated, it gives CASSLQTGDYEQYF.

The chain recombines TRBV6-5 with TRBJ1-2; 7 bases map to TRBD1. The CDR3 is 12 residues long. Germline CDR1 and CDR2: MNHEY and SVGAGI. V dropped 5 bases and J dropped 7; count of bases not matched to a gene: 4. The CDR3 region has the DNA TGTGCCAGCAGTACCGGGACAGCTGGCTACACCTTC. The encoded protein is CASSTGTAGYTF.

V usage is TRBV11-2 and J usage is TRBJ2-5; D might be TRBD2 (5 bases). V lost 0 bases, J lost 4 bases, and 6 bases lay in between. Germline values: CDR1 SGHAT, CDR2 FQNNGV. This CDR3 is 13 amino acids long. Here the CDR3 reads CASSLETRETQYF. The CDR3 DNA reads as TGTGCCAGCAGCTTAGAAACTAGAGAGACCCAGTACTTC.

The chain joins TRBV27 to TRBJ2-1; tentative D call: TRBD1 (5 bases). The CDR3 has 13 residues. Germline V lookup: CDR1 MNHEY, CDR2 SMNVEV (reference sequence). CDR3: CRTQQAGHNEQFF. Here the CDR3 DNA reads TGTAGAACCCAACAGGCCGGTCACAATGAGCAGTTCTTC.

This clonotype was counted between two and nine times. The chain joins TRBV18 to TRBJ2-7; possibly TRBD1 for D (6 bases). Per the germline V gene, CDR1 is KGHSH and CDR2 is LQKENI. The CDR3 spans 14 residues. Trimming cost V 3 bases and J 3 bases, with 12 bases left between them. The CDR3 here is CASSPGQISYEQYF. CDR3 nucleotides: TGTGCCAGCTCACCCGGACAGATAAGCTACGAGCAGTACTTC.

The chain links TRBV29-1 to TRBJ2-1, with D possibly being TRBD1 or TRBD2 (5 bases each). The CDR3 is 12 residues long. Trimming took 3 bases from V and 6 from J, leaving 9 bases between them. Germline V gene data show CDR1 as SQVTM and CDR2 as ANQGSEA. The CDR3 spells CSVEGECNEQFF. The CDR3 region has the DNA TGCAGCGTTGAGGGGGAGTGCAATGAGCAGTTCTTC.

The chain carries TRBV27 and TRBJ2-3; tentative D call: TRBD1 (6 bases). Per germline, CDR1 MNHEY and CDR2 SMNVEV (reference sequence). Between the trimmed V and J ends, which lost 9 bases and 0 bases, there was a span of 16 bases. The CDR3 runs to 15 residues. The chain's CDR3 is CARVEQGRSTDTQYF. CDR3 nucleotides: TGTGCCAGGGTTGAACAGGGTAGGAGCACAGATACGCAGTATTTT.

As concerns this clonotype: This sequence may be a read error, since a much larger clone differs from it by one base. This rearrangement joins TRBV27 to TRBJ2-3; TRBD1 aligns across 8 bases. This CDR3 has 16 amino acids. CDR1 and CDR2 (germline): MNHEY, SMNVEV (reference sequence). V shed 5 bases and J 2 bases; nucleotides not matched to a gene: 9. The CDR3 nucleotides read TGTGCCAGCAGTAGATACGGACAGGGCGTCACAGATACGCAGTATTTT. It specifies CASSRYGQGVTDTQYF.

This chain connects TRBV30 to TRBJ2-5; TRBD2 might be the D (5 bases). Between the trimmed V and J ends, which lost 0 bases and 5 bases, there was a span of 10 bases. The CDR3 is 13 residues long. Germline V gene sequence: CDR1 GTSNPN, CDR2 SVGIG (reference sequence). The CDR3 region has the DNA TGTGCCTGGAGTGTAGGGAGAGAGGAGACCCAGTACTTC. This gives the protein CAWSVGREETQYF.

This chain connects TRBV29-1 to TRBJ1-1; D might be TRBD1 (5 bases). V was pared by 4 bases and J by 1 base, with 10 bases between. CDR3 length: 13 residues. Germline V lookup: CDR1 SQVTM, CDR2 ANQGSEA. The CDR3 here is CSVAGTQNTEAFF. CDR3 in DNA: TGCAGCGTTGCCGGGACCCAGAACACTGAAGCTTTCTTT.

This chain joins TRBV20-1 and TRBJ1-4; D not certain. The V and J ends lost 5 bases and 5 bases respectively, with 6 bases between them. The CDR3 loop spans 11 amino acids. CDR1 and CDR2 from the germline V gene are DFQATT and SNEGSKA (reference sequence). The CDR3 nucleotides read TGCAGTGCTTGGGAGAATGAAAAACTGTTTTTT. Translated: CSAWENEKLFF.

This sequence joins TRBV2 and TRBJ2-5, with 8 bases lining up with TRBD1. The germline V gene encodes CDR1 SNHLY and CDR2 FYNNEI. The CDR3 is 15 amino acids. The junction had 7 bases not matched to a gene; V was cut back by 6 bases and J by 1 base. Here the CDR3 reads CASSRDRLIQETQYF. The CDR3 DNA follows: TGTGCCAGCAGCAGGGACAGGTTGATCCAAGAGACCCAGTACTTC.

The rearrangement uses TRBV9 and TRBJ2-7, with a weak D call TRBD1 (6 bases). The CDR3 has 14 residues. Trimming stripped 3 bases from V and 4 bases from J, with 14 bases between. Per germline, CDR1 SGDLS and CDR2 YYNGEE. The CDR3: CASSEGGVGYEQYF. The CDR3 coding sequence is TGTGCCAGCAGCGAAGGGGGAGTCGGGTACGAGCAGTACTTC.

This clonotype has more than one count but fewer than ten. The gene calls are TRBV3-1 and TRBJ1-2; 7 bases agree with TRBD1. The CDR3 loop spans 16 amino acids. Germline assignment: CDR1 LGHDT and CDR2 YNNKEL (reference sequence). V trimming: 0 bases; J trimming: 2 bases; junction bases outside the gene matches: 6. In DNA form, the CDR3 reads TGTGCCAGCAGCCAAGATAGTCAGGGGGGGAACTATGGCTACACCTTC. It specifies CASSQDSQGGNYGYTF.